The rows below give T cell receptor beta chains drawn from one sample of a study of early T cells in non-severe SARS-CoV-2 infection. TCRdb used MiXCR to reprocess the 5' RACE reads, holding one entry per CDR3 protein. The data hold more than 50,000 distinct CDR3 sequences, with roughly 9.2% observed a single time. Input material: whole blood. Every receptor here comes from an adult who was a healthcare worker with PCR-confirmed SARS-CoV-2 infection or an uninfected control (not recorded which). Both conserved end residues are part of each CDR3. Fields, in order: D gene, J gene, clone size, V gene, CDR3 DNA, CDR3 protein. A D gene is named only where the DNA matches it firmly. Clone sizes are given selectively: once, few, many, or a class where the clone is expanded.

. TRBJ2-2 many TRBV19 TGTGCCAGTGGGAAGGGACGTACCGGGGAGCTGTTTTTT CASGKGRTGELFF
. TRBJ1-6 many TRBV9 TGTGCCAGCAGCGTAGGTGTCAGGGTGGATTCACCCCTCCACTTT CASSVGVRVDSPLHF
. TRBJ2-7 . TRBV6-5 TGTGCCAGCGAGAAAAGGGGGTCGGGAAAGCAGTACTTC CASEKRGSGKQYF
. TRBJ1-6 . TRBV7-8 TGTGCCAGCAGCTTCTCCCTTAGTTCACCCCTCCACTTT CASSFSLSSPLHF
. TRBJ1-2 many TRBV19 TGTGCCAGTAGGCCGAAGGGGAGCCAGTATAACTATGGCTACACCTTC CASRPKGSQYNYGYTF
. TRBJ1-1 . TRBV2 TGTGCCAGCAGCGGGCTAGGGGGTTCGAACACTGAAGCTTTCTTT CASSGLGGSNTEAFF
TRBD2 TRBJ2-7 . TRBV14 TGTGCCAGCAGCCAAGTAGGACTAGCGGGAGGTGAGCAGTACTTC CASSQVGLAGGEQYF
TRBD1 TRBJ2-1 many TRBV11-2 TGTGCCAGCAGCCCGCGGGACAGGGGGTCCTACAATGAGCAGTTCTTC CASSPRDRGSYNEQFF
. TRBJ2-7 few TRBV29-1 TGCAGCGTTGGAGCAGCTGGGGAGCAGTACTTC CSVGAAGEQYF
TRBD1 TRBJ2-3 many TRBV7-9 TGTGCCAGCAGCTTAGGGGGACAGGGGCAAGATACGCAGTATTTT CASSLGGQGQDTQYF
. TRBJ1-2 many TRBV5-4 TGTGCCAGCAGCTTGGGACAGACCCCTTATGGCTACACCTTC CASSLGQTPYGYTF
TRBD1 TRBJ2-7 many TRBV10-3 TGTGCCATCAGTGTGGGACAGGGTACCTACGAGCAGTACTTC CAISVGQGTYEQYF
. TRBJ1-2 many TRBV3-1 TGTGCCAGCAGCCAGGAGGTGCTCGGAGCTAACTATGGCTACACCTTC CASSQEVLGANYGYTF
. TRBJ1-2 many TRBV21-1 TGTGCCAGCAGCGATCGACAGTTTAGCTATGGCTACACCTTC CASSDRQFSYGYTF
TRBD2 TRBJ2-1 many TRBV20-1 TGCAGTGCTAGAAGAGTAGCGGGAGGGAATGAGCAGTTCTTC CSARRVAGGNEQFF
. TRBJ2-1 . TRBV10-3 TGTGCCATCAGTGACGGGGATAATTTGGAGTTCTTC CAISDGDNLEFF
TRBD2 TRBJ2-7 many TRBV5-1 TGCGCCAGCAAGCAGACTAGCGGGGGCCAGACCTACGAGCAGTACTTC CASKQTSGGQTYEQYF
. TRBJ2-7 many TRBV25-1 TGTGCCAGCAGCCAAGGGGTCGAGCAGTACTTC CASSQGVEQYF
. TRBJ2-2 few TRBV7-3 TGTGCCAGCAGCCCCGGGACTCCCACCGGGGAGCTGTTTTTT CASSPGTPTGELFF
. TRBJ2-3 . TRBV29-1 TGCAGCGTTCTTCAGACGGCCGATACGCAGTATTTT CSVLQTADTQYF
. TRBJ2-3 many TRBV6-5 TGTGCCAGCAGTTATGAAGATACGCAGTATTTT CASSYEDTQYF
TRBD2 TRBJ2-3 many TRBV28 TGTGCCAGCATGGCTAGCGGGAGAGTTGGGATTGCTATAGATACGCAGTATTTT CASMASGRVGIAIDTQYF
. TRBJ1-5 many TRBV6-6 TGTGCCAGCAAAAGTGGCAATCAGCCCCAGCATTTT CASKSGNQPQHF
. TRBJ2-5 many TRBV29-1 TGCAGCGGCCGGGACCTGGGGGAGACCCAGTACTTC CSGRDLGETQYF
. TRBJ2-2 . TRBV6-1 TGTGCCAGCAGTGGTGGGACCTACACCGGGGAGCTGTTTTTT CASSGGTYTGELFF
. TRBJ2-1 . TRBV20-1 TGCAGTGCTAGAGACGTCGGCACCTCCTGGAACAATGAGCAGTTCTTC CSARDVGTSWNNEQFF